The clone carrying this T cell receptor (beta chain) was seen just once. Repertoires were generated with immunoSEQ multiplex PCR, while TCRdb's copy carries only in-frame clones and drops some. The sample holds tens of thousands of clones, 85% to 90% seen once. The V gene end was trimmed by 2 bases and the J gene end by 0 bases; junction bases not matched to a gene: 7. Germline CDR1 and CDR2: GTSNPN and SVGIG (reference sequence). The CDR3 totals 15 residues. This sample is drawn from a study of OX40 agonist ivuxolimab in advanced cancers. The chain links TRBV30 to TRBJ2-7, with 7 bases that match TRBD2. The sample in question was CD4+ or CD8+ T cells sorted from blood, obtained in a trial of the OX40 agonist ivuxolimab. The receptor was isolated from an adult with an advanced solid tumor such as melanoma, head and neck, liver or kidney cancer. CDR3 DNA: TGTGCCTGGAGTCCGATAGCGGGCTTCTCCTACGAGCAGTACTTC. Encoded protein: CAWSPIAGFSYEQYF.